The 19 T cell receptor beta chains below were found in one sample sequenced in a study of T-cell memory formation after mild COVID-19. TCRdb analysed the 5' RACE reads with MiXCR anew, one entry per CDR3 protein. The sample lists about 13,000 distinct CDR3 sequences, 12% seen once, with 49% in the top ten. The sample consisted of PBMCs or a T cell subset sorted from them (not recorded which). These receptors all stem from an adult woman who had mild COVID-19 (a few samples of this study predate the infection). Cell type and time point are not known.

Ten or more counts support this clonotype. The chain couples TRBV7-9 to TRBJ2-1; D unclear. Germline assignment: CDR1 SEHNR and CDR2 FQNEAQ (reference sequence). This CDR3 contains 17 residues. Trimming took off 4 bases at V and 0 bases at J, with 16 bases between the two ends. In nucleotides, the CDR3 is TGTGCCAGCAGCTCGACATCTACCGAAAGCTCCTACAATGAGCAGTTCTTC. Amino acids: CASSSTSTESSYNEQFF.

By frequency in the sample, this clonotype is medium-sized. The chain has TRBV7-6 and TRBJ2-1; the D gene is possibly TRBD2 (7 bases). CDR3 length: 17 amino acids. Deletions cut 3 bases from V and 8 bases from J, with 23 bases between. The germline CDR1 and CDR2 sequences are SGHVS and FNYEAQ. CDR3 protein: CASSLEGGAWTPHEQFF. The CDR3 nucleotides read TGTGCCAGCAGCTTGGAAGGGGGGGCTTGGACCCCCCATGAGCAGTTCTTC.

Many counts were recorded for this clonotype. The chain couples TRBV7-2 to TRBJ1-2; D possibly corresponds to TRBD1 (5 bases). V was shortened by 6 bases and J by 7 bases, with 12 bases between the two germline ends. CDR1 and CDR2 (germline): SGHTA, FQGNSA. The CDR3 spans 12 residues. The CDR3 protein is CASSNGALGYTF. The CDR3, as DNA: TGTGCCAGCAGTAATGGGGCCCTTGGCTACACCTTC.

This clonotype was recorded at least ten times. The rearrangement links TRBV30 to TRBJ1-1; D call uncertain. The ends were cut back, 1 base at V and 0 bases at J, with 18 bases in the middle. Germline lookup yields CDR1 GTSNPN and CDR2 SVGIG (reference sequence). The CDR3 sequence is 17 residues long. For the CDR3, the DNA is TGTGCCTGGAGTGACGAGGGAAACAGAATCATGAACACTGAAGCTTTCTTT. This encodes CAWSDEGNRIMNTEAFF. Variable domain in full (rest from reference TRBV30 and TRBJ1-1): SQTIHQWPATLVQPVGSPLSLECTVEGTSNPNLYWYRQAAGRGLQLLFYSVGIGQISSEVPQNLSASRPQDRQFILSSKKLLLSDSGFYLCAWSDEGNRIMNTEAFFGQGTRLTVV.

This clonotype was seen many times. The chain links TRBV20-1 to TRBJ2-1; D gene uncertain. In germline, CDR1 is DFQATT, CDR2 SNEGSKA (reference sequence). This CDR3 contains 15 residues. The V end was cut by 3 bases, the J end by 0 bases, with 12 bases between. CDR3 amino acids: CSARVGPSSYNEQFF. In nucleotides, the CDR3 is TGCAGTGCTAGGGTGGGTCCCAGCTCCTACAATGAGCAGTTCTTC.

This clonotype was observed at least ten times. V usage is TRBV13 and J usage is TRBJ2-1; 7 nucleotides align to TRBD1. V trimming: 5 bases; J trimming: 3 bases; junction bases outside the gene matches: 7. In germline, CDR1 is PRHDT, CDR2 FYEKMQ (reference sequence). The CDR3 runs to 15 residues. Here the CDR3 reads CASSPTGQSYNEQFF. The CDR3, as DNA: TGTGCCAGCAGCCCCACGGGACAGAGCTACAATGAGCAGTTCTTC.

The chain employs TRBV11-3 and TRBJ1-1; TRBD1 matches at 7 bases. The CDR3 runs 15 residues. Germline CDR1 SGHNT, CDR2 YENEEA. Trimming removed 2 bases from V and 2 bases from J; junction bases left unmatched: 5. The CDR3: CASSLTGTVNTEAFF. The DNA for the CDR3 is TGTGCCAGCAGCTTAACCGGGACAGTTAACACTGAAGCTTTCTTT.

This clonotype appeared many times. The rearrangement uses TRBV4-2 and TRBJ1-2, with no clear D. V was shortened by 4 bases and J by 7 bases, with 16 bases between the two germline ends. This CDR3 has 14 amino acids. CDR1 and CDR2 (germline): LGHNA, YNFKEQ. CDR3 in DNA: TGTGCCAGCAGCCTACTTACCGAACCGGTTGGCTACACCTTC. It encodes CASSLLTEPVGYTF.

This clonotype was detected ten times or more. The J gene is TRBJ1-1, the V gene TRBV6-2 or TRBV6-3; D is unclear. The V and J ends lost 4 bases and 7 bases respectively, with 13 bases between them. The CDR3 has 13 residues. The germline V gene encodes CDR1 MNHEY and CDR2 SVGEGT. The CDR3 nucleotides are TGTGCCAGCAGTTTCCCCCCGGGTCTTGAAGCTTTCTTT. Protein: CASSFPPGLEAFF.

The sample holds many counts of this clonotype. V gene TRBV7-9 combines with J gene TRBJ2-1; 9 nucleotides agree with TRBD1. Germline V CDR1 and CDR2: SEHNR, FQNEAQ (reference sequence). The CDR3 contains 14 residues. Germline trimming cut 2 bases from V and 7 bases from J; bases unmatched to any gene: 3. CDR3 residues: CASSLLGTGNEQFF. CDR3 bases: TGTGCCAGCAGCTTACTGGGGACAGGGAATGAGCAGTTCTTC.

CDR3 DNA sequence: TGTGCCAGCAGCTATATCCCCCAAGAGACCCAGTACTTC. Translated: CASSYIPQETQYF. The chain links TRBV7-3 to TRBJ2-1; D not resolved. The J call may be faulty, since TRBJ2-5 better matches the DNA end. The CDR3 is 13 amino acids. Looked up from germline, CDR1 is SGHTA and CDR2 is FQGTGA.

Many counts were recorded for this clonotype. The chain employs TRBV7-9 and TRBJ2-3; D is perhaps TRBD2 (6 bases). Germline V gene sequence: CDR1 SEHNR, CDR2 FQNEAQ (reference sequence). This CDR3 comprises 15 residues. V was clipped by 5 bases and J by 2 bases, with 14 bases between them. The CDR3: CASSHRDFNTDTQYF. For the CDR3, the DNA is TGTGCCAGCAGCCACCGGGACTTTAACACAGATACGCAGTATTTT.

This clonotype was detected a few times. The genes are TRBV6-2 or TRBV6-3 and TRBJ1-1; 8 nucleotides align to TRBD1. The V gene's germline CDR1 is MNHEY and CDR2 SVGEGT. The CDR3 has 19 residues. V shed 2 bases, J shed 5 bases, and the junction held 19 bases outside the gene matches. CDR3 loop: CASSYDRDRILSSGTEAFF. CDR3 in DNA: TGTGCCAGCAGTTACGACCGGGACAGGATCTTATCGTCAGGGACTGAAGCTTTCTTT.

This clonotype was detected many times. The chain employs TRBV28 and TRBJ2-3; 12 bases map to TRBD2. This CDR3 comprises 17 residues. Germline V gene data show CDR1 as MDHEN and CDR2 as SYDVKM. Germline trimming cut 1 base from V and 1 base from J; bases unmatched to any gene: 3. The CDR3 loop reads CASSLSRTSGGTDTQYF. In nucleotides, the CDR3 is TGTGCCAGCAGTTTATCCCGGACTAGCGGGGGCACAGATACGCAGTATTTT.

This clonotype was recorded at least ten times. The chain combines TRBV24-1 with TRBJ2-1; D is ambiguous. The length of the CDR3 is 14 residues. Germline CDR1 reads KGHDR; CDR2 reads SFDVKD. Trimming took off 9 bases at V and 6 bases at J, with 17 bases between the two ends. CDR3 bases: TGTGCCACCTCCCTGGGAACTCTCGGCAATGAGCAGTTCTTC. Its translation: CATSLGTLGNEQFF.

V is TRBV7-6 and J is TRBJ1-2; no definite D call. With 0 bases removed from V and 6 bases from J, the gap between germline ends came to 8 bases. The V gene's germline CDR1 is SGHVS and CDR2 FNYEAQ. This CDR3 has 13 amino acids. CDR3 in amino acids: CASSLAGDHGYTF. DNA of the CDR3: TGTGCCAGCAGCTTAGCGGGAGATCATGGCTACACCTTC. Full variable domain (rest looked up from reference TRBV7-6 and TRBJ1-2): GAGVSQSPRYKVTKRGQDVALRCDPISGHVSLYWYRQALGQGPEFLTYFNYEAQQDKSGLPNDRFSAERPEGSISTLTIQRTEQRDSAMYRCASSLAGDHGYTFGSGTRLTVV.

This clonotype has a count of ten or more. The chain joins TRBV9 to TRBJ1-1, with D possibly being TRBD1 (6 bases). The germline V gene encodes CDR1 SGDLS and CDR2 YYNGEE. The V and J ends lost 7 bases and 0 bases respectively, with 25 bases between them. The CDR3 runs 18 residues. CDR3 sequence (DNA): TGTGCCAGCCTCCCAGCAGGGGCTCTACTAGGATTGAACACTGAAGCTTTCTTT. Translated, it gives CASLPAGALLGLNTEAFF.

There are many counts of this clonotype. The chain combines TRBV7-6 with TRBJ2-3; 8 bases are a match to TRBD2. The germline V gene has CDR1 SGHVS and CDR2 FNYEAQ. Losses at the gene ends were 0 bases for V and 2 bases for J; bases not matched to a gene: 4. CDR3 length equals 16 residues. The CDR3 loop reads CASSLAVSGVTDTQYF. In DNA, the CDR3 is TGTGCCAGCAGCTTAGCGGTTAGCGGGGTCACAGATACGCAGTATTTT.

This clonotype has a count of ten or more. The V and J genes are TRBV7-9 and TRBJ2-1; TRBD2 agrees at 7 bases. The V and J ends lost 1 base and 4 bases, in that order; junction bases with no gene match: 4. CDR1 is SEHNR and CDR2 is FQNEAQ in the germline V gene (reference sequence). This CDR3 comprises 15 residues. The CDR3: CASSLVLATYNEQFF. CDR3 nucleotides: TGTGCCAGCAGCTTAGTACTAGCGACTTACAATGAGCAGTTCTTC.